This note documents a single T cell receptor (beta chain) sequence. Its target is unknown. Attachment of unique molecular identifiers to individual cDNA molecules was performed in the library. One entry per CDR3 protein results from TCRdb running MiXCR on the RACE reads. The repertoire consists of 300,000 to 450,000 distinct CDR3 sequences, with less than 6.5% occurring once and the leading ten covering 2.6%. The V and J ends lost 5 bases and 3 bases respectively, with 16 bases between them. The CDR3 loop spans 15 amino acids. Per germline, CDR1 SGHTA and CDR2 FQGNSA. This entry belongs to a study of human T cells and chemical hapten exposure. Noted time point: pre-sensitization, week 0. Treatment of the sample: therapeutic diphenylcyclopropenone sensitization with weekly scalp DPC. Overall study findings and caveats: DPC sensitization produced no change in TCRs with frequency above 1 in 1000.

The chain recombines TRBV7-2 with TRBJ1-2; a weak D match, TRBD1 (5 bases). This sequence originates from a woman in her fifties or sixties with alopecia areata. Some clones in this sample may be carry-over from other donors' samples. The sequences come from whole blood, collected in connection with sensitization to the hapten diphenylcyclopropenone (DPC). The DNA for the CDR3 is TGTGCCAGCAGCACGTATGGGGGGAGCTACTATGGCTACACCTTC. Its protein is CASSTYGGSYYGYTF.